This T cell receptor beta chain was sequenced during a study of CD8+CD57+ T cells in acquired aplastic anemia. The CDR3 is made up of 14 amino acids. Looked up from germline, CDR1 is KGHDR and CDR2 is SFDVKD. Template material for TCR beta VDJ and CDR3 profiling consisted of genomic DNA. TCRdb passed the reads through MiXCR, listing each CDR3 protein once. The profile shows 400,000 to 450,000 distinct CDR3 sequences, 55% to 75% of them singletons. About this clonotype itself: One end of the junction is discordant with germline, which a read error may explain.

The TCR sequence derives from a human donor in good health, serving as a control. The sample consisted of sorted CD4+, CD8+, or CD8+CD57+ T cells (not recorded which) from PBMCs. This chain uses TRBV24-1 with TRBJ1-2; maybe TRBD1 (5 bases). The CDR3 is CAISWPDSNYAQTF. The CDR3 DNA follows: TGTGCCATCAGTTGGCCCGACAGCAACTATGCGCAGACCTTC.